The 29 T cell receptor beta chains below all came from one sample that was sequenced in a study of technical replicates of blood from several donors. TCRdb's copy holds only in-frame clones and misses some; the assay was immunoSEQ multiplex PCR. The data contain some 70,000 clones, around 89% of them singletons. Sequenced input: PBMCs. All receptors come from a human donor in good health. Some clones in this sample may be carry-over from other donors' samples.

The genes are TRBV18 and TRBJ1-3; 7 bases are a match to TRBD1. The germline V gene encodes CDR1 KGHSH and CDR2 LQKENI. J was trimmed by 0 bases and V by 2 bases; bases with no gene match: 4. The CDR3 is made up of 16 amino acids. Here the CDR3 reads CASSPTGQSSGNTIYF. The CDR3 DNA follows: TGTGCCAGCTCACCAACGGGACAGTCCTCTGGAAACACCATATATTTT.

This chain uses TRBV5-1 with TRBJ1-2; 8 bases agree with TRBD1. This CDR3 is built from 14 residues. Unmatched junction bases numbered 6, after V lost 4 bases and J lost 4 bases. Germline V gene data show CDR1 as SGHRS and CDR2 as YFSETQ. The CDR3 nucleotides are TGCGCCAGCAGCGAACAGGGGGGCGGCTATGGCTACACCTTC. It yields the protein CASSEQGGGYGYTF.

This clone occurred once. This chain links TRBV11-2 with TRBJ2-7, with D uncertain. The V gene lost 6 bases and the J gene lost 3 bases, with 18 bases spanning the gap. CDR1 and CDR2 (germline): SGHAT, FQNNGV. CDR3 length: 15 amino acids. In DNA form, the CDR3 reads TGTGCCAGCAGTTCTCAAGTCAGGATAAACTACGAGCAGTACTTC. It codes for CASSSQVRINYEQYF.

This chain links TRBV27 with TRBJ2-3; TRBD2 aligns across 10 bases. The CDR3 loop spans 15 amino acids. V gave up 3 bases and J gave up 4 bases; unmatched junction bases: 4. Germline assignment: CDR1 MNHEY and CDR2 SMNVEV (reference sequence). Here the CDR3 reads CASSLVAGGPDTQYF. In DNA, the CDR3 is TGTGCCAGCAGTTTGGTAGCGGGAGGTCCAGATACGCAGTATTTT.

The J gene is TRBJ2-1, the V gene TRBV30, with 10 bases matching TRBD2. The CDR3 length is 14 residues. Germline assignment: CDR1 GTSNPN and CDR2 SVGIG (reference sequence). The ends lost 1 base at V and 10 bases at J; junction bases unmatched: 7. CDR3 protein: CAWSAGTSVGEQFF. The CDR3, as DNA: TGTGCCTGGAGTGCCGGGACTAGCGTAGGCGAGCAGTTCTTC.

This clone was seen just once. The chain has TRBV4-3 and TRBJ2-7, with 12 bases that match TRBD2. The CDR3 is 15 residues long. Germline assignment: CDR1 LGHNA and CDR2 YSLEER. Unmatched junction bases numbered 8, after V lost 6 bases and J lost 5 bases. The chain's CDR3 is CASRPSTSGGDEQYF. The CDR3 DNA reads as TGCGCCAGCAGACCCTCGACTAGCGGGGGTGACGAGCAGTACTTC.

The sample holds one count of this clone. The V and J genes are TRBV6-5 and TRBJ2-5; TRBD2 matches at 9 bases. There are 13 residues in the CDR3. The germline V gene has CDR1 MNHEY and CDR2 SVGAGI. V shed 10 bases, J shed 1 base, and the junction held 4 bases outside the gene matches. CDR3 in DNA: TGTGCCATCCCAGCGGGGGGCCAAGAGACCCAGTACTTC. Amino acids: CAIPAGGQETQYF.

The chain is built from TRBV5-4 and TRBJ1-2; tentative D call: TRBD1 (6 bases). Germline assignment: CDR1 SGHNT and CDR2 YYREEE (reference sequence). V dropped 6 bases and J dropped 4 bases, with 19 bases sitting between them. This CDR3 region has 15 residues. The CDR3 sequence: CASTIQPRDIYGYTF. CDR3 nucleotide sequence: TGTGCCAGCACCATCCAACCCAGGGACATCTATGGCTACACCTTC.

The J gene is TRBJ1-1, the V gene TRBV7-2; 7 bases are shared with TRBD1. The CDR3 covers 14 residues. With 4 bases clipped from V and 4 bases from J, the junction kept 6 bases outside the gene matches. Germline CDR1 and CDR2: SGHTA and FQGNSA. CDR3 bases: TGTGCCAGCAGCTCCCAGGGGGGTGGCACTGAAGCTTTCTTT. The encoded protein is CASSSQGGGTEAFF.

This clone was detected only a few times. Here the CDR3 reads CAISEYRDEAFF. CDR3 nucleotides: TGTGCCATCAGTGAGTACAGGGATGAAGCTTTCTTT. This chain connects TRBV10-3 to TRBJ1-1, with a tentative D call TRBD1 (6 bases). Germline V gene sequence: CDR1 ENHRY, CDR2 SYGVKD. The CDR3 sequence is 12 residues long. Trimming pared 1 base from V and 7 bases from J, leaving 7 bases between.

The chain carries TRBV30 and TRBJ2-1; D is perhaps TRBD2 (6 bases). Germline V CDR1 and CDR2: GTSNPN, SVGIG (reference sequence). V lost 6 bases and J 8 bases, leaving 14 bases between the germline ends. This CDR3 has 12 residues. The CDR3 protein is CACSGRGDEQFF. CDR3 sequence (DNA): TGTGCCTGTAGCGGAAGAGGCGATGAGCAGTTCTTC.

The chain employs TRBV19 and TRBJ1-1; the D gene is possibly TRBD1 (5 bases). Trimming pared 3 bases from V and 4 bases from J, leaving 12 bases between. CDR1 is LNHDA and CDR2 is SQIVND in the germline V gene (reference sequence). The CDR3 totals 14 residues. CDR3 amino acids: CASSMDVGGTEAFF. In DNA, the CDR3 is TGTGCCAGTAGTATGGATGTGGGGGGCACTGAAGCTTTCTTT.

There are a few counts of this clone. The genes are TRBV2 and TRBJ1-2, with D possibly being TRBD1 (5 bases). Germline V CDR1 and CDR2: SNHLY, FYNNEI. Trimming removed 1 base from V and 4 bases from J, with 16 bases in between. This CDR3 is built from 16 residues. In DNA form, the CDR3 reads TGTGCCAGCAGTGAAGAGGGGCTCACCGCGGCCTATGGCTACACCTTC. Translated: CASSEEGLTAAYGYTF.

The V gene is TRBV7-2, the J gene TRBJ1-2; no clear D. Germline CDR1 is SGHTA and CDR2 is FQGNSA. The CDR3 loop spans 15 amino acids. The germline V and J ends were trimmed by 5 bases and 0 bases, with 13 bases remaining between them. The CDR3 region is CASSLRPGANYGYTF. CDR3 coding DNA: TGTGCCAGCAGCCTACGACCGGGAGCTAACTATGGCTACACCTTC.

V is TRBV6-6 and J is TRBJ2-2; 7 bases are shared with TRBD2. The CDR3 spans 15 residues. V lost 7 bases and J lost 5; bases outside the gene matches: 10. Germline CDR1 and CDR2: MNHNY and SVGAGI (reference sequence). DNA for the CDR3: TGTGCCAGCACACTGGCGGGAGTCCCAACCGGGGAGCTGTTTTTT. Translated, it gives CASTLAGVPTGELFF.

The chain combines TRBV7-9 with TRBJ1-6, with D hard to call. CDR3 size: 17 residues. Trimming stripped 9 bases from V and 2 bases from J, with 20 bases between. Per the germline V gene, CDR1 is SEHNR and CDR2 is FQNEAQ (reference sequence). CDR3 DNA: TGTGCCAGTAAATTATGGGAGGGATCCACCTATAATTCACCCCTCCACTTT. The encoded protein is CASKLWEGSTYNSPLHF.

A single count supports this clone. J is TRBJ2-7 and V is TRBV18; D might be TRBD1 (6 bases). Germline V CDR1 and CDR2: KGHSH, LQKENI. The CDR3 has 16 residues. Between the trimmed V and J ends, which lost 4 bases and 0 bases, there was a span of 16 bases. CDR3 sequence (DNA): TGTGCCAGCTCACTCCTTGGACAGCCGAGCTCCTACGAGCAGTACTTC. Residues: CASSLLGQPSSYEQYF. The full variable domain, rest sourced from reference TRBV18 and TRBJ2-7, is NAGVMQNPRHLVRRRGQEARLRCSPMKGHSHVYWYRQLPEEGLKFMVYLQKENIIDESGMPKERFSAEFPKEGPSILRIQQVVRGDSAAYFCASSLLGQPSSYEQYFGPGTRLTVT.

J is TRBJ1-2 and V is TRBV5-5; TRBD1 agrees at 9 bases. Trimming cost V 4 bases and J 8 bases; bases outside gene matches: 9. Germline values: CDR1 SGHKS, CDR2 YYEKEE (reference sequence). The CDR3 contains 14 residues. CDR3 loop: CASSGTGGWEGYTF. The CDR3 DNA reads as TGTGCCAGCAGCGGTACAGGGGGCTGGGAAGGCTACACCTTC.

The V call is TRBV5-1, the J call TRBJ2-2; TRBD2 matches 11 bases. CDR3 length equals 16 residues. The ends lost 4 bases at V and 9 bases at J; junction bases unmatched: 11. Germline V gene lookup returns CDR1 SGHRS and CDR2 YFSETQ. The CDR3 loop is CASSTIAGGSVRELFF. CDR3 bases: TGCGCCAGCAGCACCATAGCGGGGGGGTCCGTTCGGGAGCTGTTTTTT.

This clone was observed a few times. The gene calls are TRBV5-1 and TRBJ1-2; D not resolved. The CDR3 sequence is 14 residues long. The V end was cut by 0 bases, the J end by 5 bases, with 11 bases between. CDR1 and CDR2 (germline): SGHRS, YFSETQ. CDR3 nucleotides: TGCGCCAGCAGCTTGGCCGCGGAAATGTATGGCTACACCTTC. Protein: CASSLAAEMYGYTF.

The rearrangement joins TRBV6-5 to TRBJ1-2; D gene uncertain. This CDR3 region has 15 residues. With 2 bases removed from V and 6 bases from J, the gap between germline ends came to 16 bases. Germline values: CDR1 MNHEY, CDR2 SVGAGI. The DNA for the CDR3 is TGTGCCAGCAGTTACGCCAACCGGAGAGGTCATGGCTACACCTTC. Translated, it gives CASSYANRRGHGYTF.

The chain carries TRBV19 and TRBJ1-6, with 10 nucleotides matching TRBD1. This CDR3 region has 14 residues. Germline-derived CDR1 and CDR2 are LNHDA and SQIVND (reference sequence). Trimming at V came to 5 bases and at J to 7 bases, leaving 2 bases not matched to a gene. The CDR3 here is CASSPGQGNSPLHF. CDR3 coding DNA: TGTGCCAGTAGTCCGGGACAGGGGAATTCACCCCTCCACTTT.

V gene TRBV9 combines with J gene TRBJ1-2; possibly TRBD1 for D (6 bases). Trimming left V 5 bases short and J 2 bases short, with 19 bases between. CDR3 size: 16 residues. Germline CDR1 SGDLS, CDR2 YYNGEE. The CDR3 spells CASRAGGAGTNYGYTF. CDR3 sequence (DNA): TGTGCCAGCAGGGCCGGGGGGGCAGGGACCAACTATGGCTACACCTTC.

In nucleotides, the CDR3 is TGTGCCAGCACATCCGGGAGCGGGACCTACGAGCAGTACTTC. Translating it yields CASTSGSGTYEQYF. The chain couples TRBV27 to TRBJ2-7; 7 nucleotides align to TRBD2. V lost 7 bases and J lost 2; bases outside the gene matches: 8. CDR3 length: 14 amino acids. CDR1 is MNHEY, CDR2 SMNVEV, per germline (reference sequence).

The gene calls are TRBV6-5 and TRBJ1-4, with 8 bases fitting TRBD1. The CDR3 consists of 14 residues. Germline loops: CDR1 MNHEY, CDR2 SVGAGI. Trimming at V came to 8 bases and at J to 8 bases, leaving 10 bases not matched to a gene. The chain's CDR3 is CASGMQGAREKLFF. CDR3 DNA: TGTGCCAGCGGAATGCAGGGGGCGCGAGAAAAACTGTTTTTT.

V gene TRBV10-3 combines with J gene TRBJ2-7; D perhaps matches TRBD1 (5 bases). The CDR3 has 16 residues. The germline gives CDR1 ENHRY, CDR2 SYGVKD. Trimming stripped 3 bases from V and 2 bases from J, with 17 bases between. As DNA, the CDR3 is TGTGCCATCAGTGATGGTTTTGGGGCAGGGCCCTACGAGCAGTACTTC. Amino acids: CAISDGFGAGPYEQYF.

The CDR3 DNA is TGTGCTAGTGGTTTGGTATTGGGGGGGCCTAGCGGCAGCACAGATACGCAGTATTTT. Translated: CASGLVLGGPSGSTDTQYF. The rearrangement links TRBV12-5 to TRBJ2-3; a weak D match, TRBD2 (7 bases). The length of the CDR3 is 19 residues. CDR1 and CDR2 (germline): LGHNT, FRNRAP. The V and J ends lost 0 bases and 0 bases respectively, with 19 bases between them.

This clone was detected once. The V gene is TRBV11-1, the J gene TRBJ1-6; D remains unclear. Germline values: CDR1 SGHAT, CDR2 FQDESV (reference sequence). The V end was cut by 1 base, the J end by 8 bases, with 12 bases between. There are 15 residues in the CDR3. The CDR3: CASSLGFLRDSPLHF. CDR3 coding DNA: TGTGCCAGCAGCTTAGGGTTCCTCCGGGATTCACCCCTCCACTTT.

The V and J genes are TRBV4-3 and TRBJ2-5; tentatively, D is TRBD2 (6 bases). V was trimmed by 0 bases and J by 6 bases, leaving 11 bases between them. Germline V CDR1 and CDR2: LGHNA, YSLEER. The CDR3 spans 14 residues. The CDR3 nucleotides are TGCGCCAGCAGCCAAGAAGTGCTAGCGAAGACCCAGTACTTC. Protein: CASSQEVLAKTQYF.